The rows below give T cell receptor beta chains drawn from one sample of a study of blood T cell repertoires in COVID-19. TCRdb's table, derived via immunoSEQ multiplex PCR, lists solely in-frame clones and lacks some. The sample includes about 180,000 clones, around 80% of them seen just once. Sequenced sample: peripheral blood. The receptor set was obtained from a woman aged 70 to 79 with acute or convalescent COVID-19. CDR3s include the opening cysteine and the closing phenylalanine or tryptophan. The D gene is left open where the match is weak. Expanded clones get a size class; other rows say once, few or many, or leave the size out.

j_call d_call v_call clone_size cdr3_aa cdr3_nt
TRBJ2-3 - TRBV6-4 - CASSLQGRGTDTQYF TGTGCCAGCAGCCTACAGGGTCGGGGCACAGATACGCAGTATTTT
TRBJ1-2 TRBD1 TRBV6-1 - CASSATGTGGADYGYTF TGTGCCAGCAGTGCGACGGGTACAGGGGGCGCGGACTATGGCTACACCTTC
TRBJ1-3 - TRBV15 - CATSRDLSGMGGNTIYF TGTGCCACCAGCAGAGATCTCTCGGGGATGGGTGGAAACACCATATATTTT
TRBJ1-6 TRBD1 TRBV2 - CASSEIGTGPAPLHF TGTGCCAGCAGTGAAATTGGGACAGGGCCAGCACCCCTCCACTTT
TRBJ1-2 - TRBV2 - CASSEGSTDYGYTF TGTGCCAGCAGTGAAGGGTCGACAGACTATGGCTACACCTTC
TRBJ1-4 - TRBV4-3 - CASSQDTGLGRRLFF TGCGCCAGCAGCCAAGATACAGGTCTTGGAAGGAGACTGTTTTTT
TRBJ1-6 - TRBV30 - CAWRSPGSYNSPLHF TGTGCCTGGAGAAGCCCAGGCTCCTATAATTCACCCCTCCACTTT
TRBJ2-7 - TRBV15 - CATSRDSAGSYEQYF TGTGCCACCAGCAGAGATTCCGCGGGATCCTACGAGCAGTACTTC
TRBJ2-2 TRBD2 TRBV7-9 - CASSFSVRRENGELFF TGTGCCAGCAGCTTCTCGGTCAGGCGGGAGAACGGGGAGCTGTTTTTT
TRBJ2-3 TRBD2 TRBV7-2 - CASSSASGPTDTQYF TGTGCCAGCAGCTCAGCTAGCGGTCCCACAGATACGCAGTATTTT
TRBJ2-1 - TRBV25-1 - CASSDSRAAINEQFF TGTGCCAGCAGTGATTCCAGGGCCGCGATCAATGAGCAGTTCTTC
TRBJ1-2 TRBD1 TRBV24-1 - CATSGQGSRLGGYTF TGTGCCACCAGCGGACAGGGGTCTAGACTAGGTGGCTACACCTTC
TRBJ1-2 TRBD1 TRBV9 - CASSVEAGGLYGYTF TGTGCCAGCAGCGTAGAGGCAGGGGGGCTGTATGGCTACACCTTC
TRBJ2-3 TRBD2 TRBV9 few CASSPGTSGRAADTQYF TGTGCCAGCAGCCCAGGGACTAGCGGGAGGGCCGCAGATACGCAGTATTTT
TRBJ2-7 - TRBV28 - CASSLAAIEQYF TGTGCCAGCAGTTTGGCAGCGATCGAGCAGTACTTC
TRBJ1-5 - TRBV19 - CASSQDSNSNQPQHF TGTGCCAGTAGTCAGGATTCAAATAGCAATCAGCCCCAGCATTTT
TRBJ1-5 TRBD1 TRBV30 many CAWSVGFSGTGFNQPQHF TGTGCCTGGAGTGTAGGGTTTTCCGGGACAGGGTTCAATCAGCCCCAGCATTTT
TRBJ1-1 - TRBV5-1 - CASREGLSEAFF TGCGCCAGCAGGGAGGGGCTATCTGAAGCTTTCTTT
TRBJ1-6 - TRBV5-1 - CASSLRGEGNLTPLHF TGCGCCAGCAGCCTCCGGGGGGAGGGGAACCTGACGCCCCTCCACTTT
TRBJ2-5 - TRBV5-4 - CASSLGGYRATKETQYF TGTGCCAGCAGCTTGGGGGGGTACAGGGCTACAAAAGAGACCCAGTACTTC
TRBJ1-2 TRBD1 TRBV5-4 - CASSRLGDSYGYTF TGTGCCAGCAGTCGGTTGGGGGACAGCTATGGCTACACCTTC
TRBJ1-6 - TRBV11-2 few CASSAIRGRNSPLHF TGTGCCAGCAGCGCTATCAGGGGAAGGAATTCACCCCTCCACTTT
TRBJ2-3 TRBD1 TRBV5-8 - CASSTGTGRKTDTQYF TGTGCCAGCAGCACAGGGACAGGGAGGAAAACAGATACGCAGTATTTT
TRBJ2-1 TRBD2 TRBV5-8 few CASSFSGRALDEQFF TGTGCCAGCAGCTTTAGCGGGAGGGCCTTAGATGAGCAGTTCTTC
TRBJ1-1 TRBD1 TRBV19 once CASSRDRVNTEAFF TGTGCCAGTAGTAGGGACAGGGTGAACACTGAAGCTTTCTTT
TRBJ2-2 TRBD2 TRBV11-3 - CASSAGLGDTGELFF TGTGCCAGCAGCGCGGGACTAGGGGACACCGGGGAGCTGTTTTTT
TRBJ2-7 - TRBV29-1 - CSGRTDYEQYF TGCAGCGGACGGACAGATTACGAGCAGTACTTC
TRBJ1-4 - TRBV12-3/TRBV12-4 - CASSFLQAEKLFF TGTGCCAGCAGTTTTTTGCAGGCTGAAAAACTGTTTTTT
TRBJ2-1 TRBD2 TRBV5-4 - CASSSGLAGGNEQFF TGTGCCAGCAGCTCCGGACTAGCGGGGGGGAATGAGCAGTTCTTC
TRBJ1-4 TRBD1 TRBV27 few CASSPDRGWEKLFF TGTGCCAGCAGTCCGGACAGGGGTTGGGAAAAACTGTTTTTT
TRBJ1-4 TRBD1 TRBV7-2 - CASSLGQGRDEKLFF TGTGCCAGCAGCTTAGGACAGGGGCGAGATGAAAAACTGTTTTTT
TRBJ2-7 TRBD2 TRBV5-1 few CASSAGLGDDEQYF TGCGCCAGCAGCGCGGGACTAGGCGACGACGAGCAGTACTTC
TRBJ2-2 - TRBV7-2 - CASSPWAGRSHGELFF TGTGCCAGCAGCCCATGGGCAGGGAGGAGTCACGGGGAGCTGTTTTTT
TRBJ2-5 TRBD2 TRBV11-2 - CASSFYRLAGGRETQYF TGTGCCAGCAGCTTCTACCGACTAGCGGGGGGGCGGGAGACCCAGTACTTC
TRBJ2-1 TRBD1 TRBV6-2/TRBV6-3 - CASSYPANGQGAREQFF TGTGCCAGCAGTTACCCGGCAAACGGACAGGGGGCTCGTGAGCAGTTCTTC
TRBJ1-1 - TRBV30 - CAWTRQVEAFF TGTGCCTGGACCCGCCAGGTTGAAGCTTTCTTT
TRBJ1-5 - TRBV5-5 - CASSPPGYDQPQHF TGTGCCAGCAGCCCCCCGGGGTACGATCAGCCCCAGCATTTT
TRBJ2-5 - TRBV19 - CASSMSGGYQETQYF TGTGCCAGTAGTATGTCAGGGGGGTACCAAGAGACCCAGTACTTC
TRBJ1-3 TRBD1 TRBV10-3 few CAISQDRVGTSGNTIYF TGTGCCATCAGTCAGGACAGGGTAGGCACTTCGGGAAACACCATATATTTT
TRBJ1-2 - TRBV18 - CASSPSISGGYTF TGTGCCAGCTCACCAAGCATATCTGGTGGCTACACCTTC
TRBJ2-3 TRBD1 TRBV28 - CASSWGETGDTDTQYF TGTGCCAGCAGCTGGGGGGAGACAGGGGACACAGATACGCAGTATTTT
TRBJ2-7 TRBD1 TRBV2 once CASSELRTGPYEQYF TGTGCCAGCAGTGAGTTAAGGACAGGACCTTACGAGCAGTACTTC
TRBJ2-2 TRBD2 TRBV4-3 - CASSQEWLGSGRVYTGELFF TGCGCCAGCAGCCAAGAATGGTTGGGGAGCGGGAGAGTTTACACCGGGGAGCTGTTTTTT
TRBJ2-7 TRBD1 TRBV7-2 - CASSLAGQAAYEQYF TGTGCCAGCAGCTTAGCCGGACAGGCGGCCTACGAGCAGTACTTC
TRBJ1-2 TRBD1 TRBV28 - CASTSGQGFLYGYTF TGTGCCAGCACCTCGGGACAGGGGTTCCTCTATGGCTACACCTTC
TRBJ2-5 TRBD2 TRBV30 - CAWSTPASGGQETQYF TGTGCCTGGAGTACGCCAGCCTCGGGGGGACAAGAGACCCAGTACTTC
TRBJ1-2 - TRBV4-3 - CASSQRGEANYGYTF TGCGCCAGCAGCCAGCGGGGGGAGGCTAACTATGGCTACACCTTC
TRBJ2-3 TRBD2 TRBV10-2 - CASSESRTSGGQTDTQYF TGCGCCAGCAGTGAGTCGAGGACTAGCGGGGGGCAAACAGATACGCAGTATTTT
TRBJ1-6 - TRBV27 - CASSYEASSYNSPLHF TGTGCCAGCAGTTATGAAGCGAGCTCCTATAATTCACCCCTCCACTTT
TRBJ2-7 - TRBV23-1 - CASTTREAHSKYF TGCGCCAGCACAACCAGGGAAGCCCATAGTAAGTACTTC
TRBJ2-3 TRBD2 TRBV13 once CASSLTGTSGTRGDTQYF TGTGCCAGCAGCCTCACCGGGACTAGCGGTACGCGGGGAGATACGCAGTATTTT
TRBJ2-6 TRBD1 TRBV5-4 few CASNMGQGRSGANVLTF TGTGCCAGCAACATGGGACAGGGGCGCTCTGGGGCCAACGTCCTGACTTTC
TRBJ2-5 TRBD1 TRBV29-1 - CSAGTGGQETQYF TGCAGCGCAGGGACAGGGGGCCAAGAGACCCAGTACTTC
TRBJ2-7 - TRBV11-2 - CASSLVVGSSYEQYF TGTGCCAGCAGCTTGGTTGTGGGGAGCTCCTACGAGCAGTACTTC
TRBJ2-1 TRBD2 TRBV9 - CASSVGTSGSNEQFF TGTGCCAGCAGCGTAGGGACTAGCGGGAGTAATGAGCAGTTCTTC